This T cell receptor beta chain was sequenced during a study of naive CD8 T cells in extremely preterm neonates. As concerns this clone: What it recognizes is unknown.

Study results and limitations: Compared with all age groups, preterm neonates showed less repertoire richness.

Deliveries were elective term cesareans at roughly 37-41 weeks, with no labor or membrane rupture. J was trimmed by 0 bases and V by 2 bases; bases with no gene match: 3. In germline, CDR1 is GTSNPN, CDR2 SVGIG (reference sequence). This CDR3 contains 15 residues. The repertoire was sequenced with immunoSEQ multiplex PCR; TCRdb's copy has only in-frame clones and lacks some. The table records 7,400 or so clones, roughly 98% of them present only once. The chain carries TRBV30 and TRBJ1-3; 8 nucleotides align to TRBD1. The receptor was isolated from a newborn in good health. The sequencing sample was made of naive CD8+ T cells from cord blood. This chain's CDR3 is CAWSWTGLSGNTIYF. In nucleotides, the CDR3 is TGTGCCTGGAGTTGGACAGGGCTCTCTGGAAACACCATATATTTT.